Following are 4 T cell receptor beta chains from one sample sequenced in a study of shared T cell receptors in the human thymus. Sequenced by immunoSEQ multiplex PCR; TCRdb stores in-frame clones only, minus some. This sample has hundreds of thousands of clones, with about 90% found just once. These same data were also listed under a study on human thymus T cells.

Sequencing used thymocytes. The receptors come from a boy younger than two with a congenital heart defect.

This sequence joins TRBV6-6 and TRBJ1-1; no reliable D call. The germline gives CDR1 MNHNY, CDR2 SVGAGI (reference sequence). The length of the CDR3 is 13 residues. CDR3 nucleotides: TGTACCTCCCTTACCGAGGGGAACACTGAAGCTTTCTTT. Its translation is CTSLTEGNTEAFF.

This clone was observed a few times. The same CDR3 arises from other DNA sequences in this sample as well. The chain couples TRBV11-2 to TRBJ1-1; D not resolved. The germline CDR1 and CDR2 sequences are SGHAT and FQNNGV. V shed 4 bases and J shed 4 bases, with 7 bases lying between them. This CDR3 has 12 amino acids. This chain's CDR3 is CASSSRGTEAFF. The CDR3 DNA reads TGTGCCAGCAGCTCCCGCGGCACTGAAGCTTTCTTT. Drawing the rest from reference TRBV11-2 and TRBJ1-1, the complete variable domain is EAGVAQSPRYKIIEKRQSVAFWCNPISGHATLYWYQQILGQGPKLLIQFQNNGVVDDSQLPKDRFSAERLKGVDSTLKIQPAKLEDSAVYLCASSSRGTEAFFGQGTRLTVV.

This CDR3 is CASSQVPANTGELFF. The DNA of the CDR3 is TGCGCCAGCAGCCAAGTTCCCGCGAACACCGGGGAGCTGTTTTTT. The genes are TRBV4-3 and TRBJ2-2; D is uncertain. Germline values: CDR1 LGHNA, CDR2 YSLEER. V lost 1 base to trimming and J lost 0 bases, with 6 bases between them. The CDR3 loop spans 15 amino acids.

A single count supports this clone. The chain recombines TRBV5-8 with TRBJ2-7; TRBD1 agrees at 7 bases. V lost 4 bases and J lost 5; bases outside the gene matches: 15. Germline CDR1 reads SGHTS; CDR2 reads YDEGEE. The CDR3 has 16 amino acids. This CDR3 is CASSPGLGGIKDEQYF. The CDR3, as DNA: TGTGCCAGCAGCCCGGGATTAGGGGGCATAAAAGACGAGCAGTACTTC.